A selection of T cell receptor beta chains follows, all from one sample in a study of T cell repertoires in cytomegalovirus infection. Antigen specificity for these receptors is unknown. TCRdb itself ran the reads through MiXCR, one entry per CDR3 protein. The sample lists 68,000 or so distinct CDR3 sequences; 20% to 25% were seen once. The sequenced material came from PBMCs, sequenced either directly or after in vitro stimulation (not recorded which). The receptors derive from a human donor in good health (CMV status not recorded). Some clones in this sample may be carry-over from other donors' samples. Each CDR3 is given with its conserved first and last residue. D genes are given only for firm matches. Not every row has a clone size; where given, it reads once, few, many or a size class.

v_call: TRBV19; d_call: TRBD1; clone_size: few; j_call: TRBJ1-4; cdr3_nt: TGTGCCAGTAGTACGACAGGGGGACTTGAAAAACTGTTTTTT; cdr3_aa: CASSTTGGLEKLFF
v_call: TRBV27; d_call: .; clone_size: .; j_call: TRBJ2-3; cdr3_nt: TGTGCCAGCAGTCCAACGGGGAACACAGATACGCAGTATTTT; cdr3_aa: CASSPTGNTDTQYF
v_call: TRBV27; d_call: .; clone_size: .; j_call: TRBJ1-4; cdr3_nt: TGTGCCAGCAGTCTGGGCAGGGTTGAAAAACTGTTTTTT; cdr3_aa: CASSLGRVEKLFF
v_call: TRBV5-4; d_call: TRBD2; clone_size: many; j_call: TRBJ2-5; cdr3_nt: TGTGCCAGCAGCCAAAACCCTAAAGCGGGAGGCCGGGAGACCCAGTACTTC; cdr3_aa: CASSQNPKAGGRETQYF
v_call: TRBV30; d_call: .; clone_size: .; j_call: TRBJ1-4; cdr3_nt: TGTGCCTGGAGCGAAGGACAGACAACTAATGAAAAACTGTTTTTT; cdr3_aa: CAWSEGQTTNEKLFF
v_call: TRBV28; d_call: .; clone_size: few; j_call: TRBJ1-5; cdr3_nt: TGTGCCAGCAGTCCTATACAGGGCAATCAGCCCCAGCATTTT; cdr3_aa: CASSPIQGNQPQHF
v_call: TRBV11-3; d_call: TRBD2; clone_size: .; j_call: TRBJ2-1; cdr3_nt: TGTGCCAGCAGCAAACCATACCGACTAGCGGGAGGGCGTCCTGAGCAGTTCTTC; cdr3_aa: CASSKPYRLAGGRPEQFF
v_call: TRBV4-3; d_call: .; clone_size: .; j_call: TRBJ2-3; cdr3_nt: TGCGCCAGCAGCCAGACCAGAACAAGCACAGATACGCAGTATTTT; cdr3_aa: CASSQTRTSTDTQYF
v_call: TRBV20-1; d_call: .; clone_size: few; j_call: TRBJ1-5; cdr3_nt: TGCAGTGCTAGACCAACCCGGGGGCCTAGCAATCAGCCCCAGCATTTT; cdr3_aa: CSARPTRGPSNQPQHF
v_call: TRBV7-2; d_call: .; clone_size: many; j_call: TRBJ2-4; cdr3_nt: TGTGCCAGCAGCTTAGATGGCGGTGCAAACATTCAGTACTTC; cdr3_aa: CASSLDGGANIQYF
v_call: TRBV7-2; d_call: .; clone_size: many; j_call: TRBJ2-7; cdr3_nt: TGTGCCAGCAGCTTAGACAGGGGGGGGGAGCAGTACTTC; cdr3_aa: CASSLDRGGEQYF
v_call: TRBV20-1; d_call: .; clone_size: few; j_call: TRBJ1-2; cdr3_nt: TGCAGTGCTAGAGATCGGGGGTTTTTGGAGGGTGACTATGGCTACACCTTC; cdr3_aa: CSARDRGFLEGDYGYTF
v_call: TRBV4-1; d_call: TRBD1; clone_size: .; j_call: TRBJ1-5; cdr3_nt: TGCGCCAGCAGCCCCTTATTACCCGGGACAGGGGGCAACAATCAGCCCCAGCATTTT; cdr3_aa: CASSPLLPGTGGNNQPQHF
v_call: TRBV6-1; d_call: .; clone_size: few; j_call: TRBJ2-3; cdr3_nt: TGTGCCAGCAGTTGGGACAGCACAGATACGCAGTATTTT; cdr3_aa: CASSWDSTDTQYF
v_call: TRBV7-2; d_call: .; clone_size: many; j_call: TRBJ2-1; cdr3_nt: TGTGCCAGCAGCTTAGGACTTCCAAATGAGCAGTTCTTC; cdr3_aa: CASSLGLPNEQFF
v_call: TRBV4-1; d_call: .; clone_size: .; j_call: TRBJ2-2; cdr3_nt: TGCGCCAGCAGTTCGGTGGAGCACACCGGGGAGCTGTTTTTT; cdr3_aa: CASSSVEHTGELFF
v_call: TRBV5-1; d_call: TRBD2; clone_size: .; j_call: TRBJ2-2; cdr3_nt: TGCGCCAGCAGCTTGTTACTAGCGGTGAACACCGGGGAGCTGTTTTTT; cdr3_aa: CASSLLLAVNTGELFF
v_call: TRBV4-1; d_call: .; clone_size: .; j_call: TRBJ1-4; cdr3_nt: TGCGCCAGCAGCCAAGGCACAGGGACTAATGAAAAACTGTTTTTT; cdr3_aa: CASSQGTGTNEKLFF
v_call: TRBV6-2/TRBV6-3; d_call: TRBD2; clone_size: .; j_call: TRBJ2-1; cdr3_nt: TGTGCCAGCAGTACCCCTACGGGACTAGCGGGAGTAGGCGCCTACAATGAGCAGTTCTTC; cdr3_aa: CASSTPTGLAGVGAYNEQFF
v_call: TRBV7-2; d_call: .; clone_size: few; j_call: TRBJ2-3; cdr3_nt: TGTGCCAGCAGCCCCCGAGGCGATACGCAGTATTTT; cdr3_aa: CASSPRGDTQYF
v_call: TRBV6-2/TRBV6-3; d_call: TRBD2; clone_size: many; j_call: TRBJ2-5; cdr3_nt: TGTGCCAGCAGCCCTCGACTAGCGGGAGGGCCGGAGACCCAGTACTTC; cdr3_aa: CASSPRLAGGPETQYF
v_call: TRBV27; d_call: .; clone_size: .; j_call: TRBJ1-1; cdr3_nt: TGTGCCAGCAGTTTGTTCAGATTCGCGAACACTGAAGCTTTCTTT; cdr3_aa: CASSLFRFANTEAFF
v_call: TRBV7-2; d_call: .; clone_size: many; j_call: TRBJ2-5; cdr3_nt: TGTGCCAGCAGCCCACCCCCCGGGGGTCGAGAGACCCAGTACTTC; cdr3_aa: CASSPPPGGRETQYF
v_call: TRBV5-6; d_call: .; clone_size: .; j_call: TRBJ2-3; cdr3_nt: TGTGCCAGCAGCTTGGGGTCGGGTACGCAGTATTTT; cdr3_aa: CASSLGSGTQYF
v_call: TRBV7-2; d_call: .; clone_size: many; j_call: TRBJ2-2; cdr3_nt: TGTGCCAGCAGCTTCGCAGGTTCGAACACCGGGGAGCTGTTTTTT; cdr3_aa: CASSFAGSNTGELFF
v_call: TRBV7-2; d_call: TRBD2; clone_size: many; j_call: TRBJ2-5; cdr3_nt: TGTGCCAGCAGCTTAGCGGGAGGGCTGGAGACCCAGTACTTC; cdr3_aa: CASSLAGGLETQYF
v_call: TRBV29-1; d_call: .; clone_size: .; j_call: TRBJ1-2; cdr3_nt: TGCAGCGTTGAAACAAGACAGCGACCTAACTATGGCTACACCTTC; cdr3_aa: CSVETRQRPNYGYTF
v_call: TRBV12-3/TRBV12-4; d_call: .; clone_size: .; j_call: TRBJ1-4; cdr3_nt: TGTGCCAGCAGTCTTGGGACCCCTAATGAAAAACTGTTTTTT; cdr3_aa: CASSLGTPNEKLFF
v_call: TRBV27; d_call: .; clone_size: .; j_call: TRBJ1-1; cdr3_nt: TGTGCCACCTCGACAAGATGGAACACTGAAGCTTTCTTT; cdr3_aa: CATSTRWNTEAFF